These T cell receptor beta chains were read from a single sample in a study of T cell responses to AZD1222 COVID-19 vaccine. Clones were sequenced by immunoSEQ multiplex PCR, and TCRdb holds only the in-frame ones, with some missing. The sample holds roughly 140,000 clones; about nine tenths are singletons and the top ten take over 1.5%. This specimen consisted of peripheral blood, obtained on day 0 of AZD1222 vaccination. The source is an adult in good health. Each CDR3 is given with its conserved first and last residue. A D gene is named only where the DNA matches it firmly. Only part of the rows carry a size: once, few, many, or a class if the clone is expanded.

J | V | size | length | D | CDR3 | DNA
TRBJ1-2 | TRBV29-1 | NA | 13 | NA | CSVAKQESSGYTF | TGCAGCGTTGCAAAACAGGAATCGTCTGGCTACACCTTC
TRBJ1-1 | TRBV6-5 | once | 16 | NA | CASSYHIGRGNAEAFF | TGTGCCAGCAGTTATCACATAGGACGGGGGAACGCTGAAGCTTTCTTT
TRBJ1-1 | TRBV5-1 | NA | 13 | NA | CASSLRSPTEAFF | TGCGCCAGCAGCTTAAGGAGCCCCACTGAAGCTTTCTTT
TRBJ2-1 | TRBV29-1 | NA | 13 | TRBD2 | CSVVAGDYNEQFF | TGCAGCGTTGTAGCGGGAGATTACAATGAGCAGTTCTTC
TRBJ1-1 | TRBV14 | NA | 12 | NA | CASSQGYTEAFF | TGTGCCAGCAGCCAAGGGTACACTGAAGCTTTCTTT
TRBJ1-1 | TRBV30 | NA | 13 | NA | CAWSHQLNTEAFF | TGTGCCTGGAGTCATCAGCTGAACACTGAAGCTTTCTTT
TRBJ1-3 | TRBV28 | NA | 15 | NA | CASSFGTGRGNTIYF | TGTGCCAGCAGTTTCGGTACAGGGAGAGGAAACACCATATATTTT
TRBJ1-1 | TRBV28 | NA | 15 | TRBD1 | CASSSPAGGGTEAFF | TGTGCCAGCAGTTCCCCCGCAGGGGGAGGAACTGAAGCTTTCTTT
TRBJ2-6 | TRBV19 | NA | 18 | NA | CASSIETAWSSGANVLTF | TGTGCCAGTAGTATAGAAACAGCGTGGTCCTCTGGGGCCAACGTCCTGACTTTC
TRBJ1-5 | TRBV2 | NA | 13 | NA | CASSPTRNQPQHF | TGTGCCAGCAGCCCTACACGGAATCAGCCCCAGCATTTT
TRBJ1-2 | TRBV27 | NA | 15 | TRBD1 | CASSSGQGRNYGYTF | TGTGCCAGCAGTTCCGGACAGGGGAGAAACTATGGCTACACCTTC
TRBJ1-5 | TRBV12-1 | NA | 23 | NA | CASSFPPRPGTGIFWLGNQPQHF | TGTGCCAGCAGCTTTCCCCCAAGACCCGGGACAGGCATTTTTTGGTTGGGCAATCAGCCCCAGCATTTT
TRBJ2-7 | TRBV6-5 | NA | 12 | NA | CASSSPLYEQYF | TGTGCCAGCAGCTCCCCCCTATACGAGCAGTACTTC
TRBJ2-7 | TRBV5-1 | NA | 16 | NA | CASSQYSGNPSYEQYF | TGCGCCAGCAGTCAGTATAGCGGTAATCCCTCCTACGAGCAGTACTTC
TRBJ2-7 | TRBV7-2 | NA | 15 | NA | CASSLRTGASYEQYF | TGTGCCAGCAGCTTAAGGACGGGAGCCTCCTACGAGCAGTACTTC
TRBJ2-1 | TRBV5-1 | NA | 16 | TRBD2 | CASSLLAGAIYNEQFF | TGCGCCAGCAGCTTATTAGCGGGAGCGATCTACAATGAGCAGTTCTTC
TRBJ2-3 | TRBV3-1/TRBV3-2 | NA | 16 | NA | CASSQDLGPITDTQYF | TGTGCCAGCAGCCAAGATCTAGGACCCATCACAGATACGCAGTATTTT
TRBJ1-2 | TRBV7-9 | NA | 13 | NA | CASSQGGVHGYTF | TGTGCCAGCAGCCAAGGGGGGGTGCATGGCTACACCTTC
TRBJ1-3 | TRBV28 | NA | 15 | NA | CASRRPYRSGNTIYF | TGTGCCAGCAGAAGGCCCTACCGCTCTGGAAACACCATATATTTT
TRBJ2-7 | TRBV13 | NA | 12 | NA | CASSLLDRLQYF | TGTGCCAGCAGCTTACTCGACAGGCTACAGTACTTC
TRBJ1-3 | TRBV5-4 | NA | 15 | NA | CASSFGRNSGNTIYF | TGTGCCAGCAGCTTTGGGCGGAACTCTGGAAACACCATATATTTT
TRBJ2-5 | TRBV7-9 | NA | 15 | NA | CASSSSGPSQETQYF | TGTGCCAGCAGCTCCTCGGGGCCATCTCAAGAGACCCAGTACTTC
TRBJ1-2 | TRBV27 | NA | 15 | NA | CASSLIGKANYGYTF | TGTGCCAGCAGTTTGATTGGAAAAGCTAACTATGGCTACACCTTC
TRBJ1-1 | TRBV12-3/TRBV12-4 | NA | 11 | TRBD1 | CASTRQGEAFF | TGTGCCAGCACCCGACAGGGGGAAGCTTTCTTT
TRBJ2-3 | TRBV7-9 | NA | 16 | NA | CASSLTPQGRDVTQYF | TGTGCCAGCAGCCTAACCCCCCAGGGCCGAGATGTTACGCAGTATTTT
TRBJ2-6 | TRBV5-1 | NA | 17 | TRBD1 | CASSRDSQISGANVLTF | TGCGCCAGCAGCAGGGACAGTCAAATCTCTGGGGCCAACGTCCTGACTTTC
TRBJ1-6 | TRBV7-2 | NA | 16 | TRBD1 | CASSLHPGTGVSPLHF | TGTGCCAGCAGCCTCCATCCGGGGACAGGGGTCTCACCCCTCCACTTT
TRBJ2-2 | TRBV5-1 | NA | 15 | NA | CASSLATSNTGELFF | TGCGCCAGCAGCTTGGCTACCTCGAACACCGGGGAGCTGTTTTTT
TRBJ2-1 | TRBV28 | NA | 15 | NA | CASSMGWGGYNEQFF | TGTGCCAGCAGTATGGGATGGGGCGGCTACAATGAGCAGTTCTTC
TRBJ2-3 | TRBV9 | NA | 15 | NA | CASSVAPTGTDTQYF | TGTGCCAGCAGCGTAGCTCCCACGGGGACAGATACGCAGTATTTT
TRBJ1-1 | TRBV7-8 | once | 17 | TRBD1 | CASSLGYRGKVNTEAFF | TGTGCCAGCAGCTTAGGGTACAGGGGGAAGGTGAACACTGAAGCTTTCTTT
TRBJ2-1 | TRBV7-3 | once | 15 | TRBD2 | CASSAAGVSYNEQFF | TGTGCCAGCAGCGCAGCGGGAGTATCGTACAATGAGCAGTTCTTC
TRBJ2-3 | TRBV4-1 | once | 16 | TRBD2 | CASSLRLAGVKDTQYF | TGCGCCAGCAGCCTCAGACTAGCGGGAGTAAAAGATACGCAGTATTTT
TRBJ2-3 | TRBV7-9 | few | 13 | TRBD1 | CASSWTGADTQYF | TGTGCCAGCAGCTGGACAGGGGCAGATACGCAGTATTTT
TRBJ2-1 | TRBV15 | medium-sized | 16 | TRBD2 | CATSRGEREGHDEQFF | TGTGCCACCAGCAGGGGGGAGAGGGAGGGCCACGATGAGCAGTTCTTC
TRBJ2-1 | TRBV7-3 | NA | 16 | TRBD2 | CASSLPGAGTYNEQFF | TGTGCCAGCAGCTTACCCGGAGCGGGAACCTACAATGAGCAGTTCTTC
TRBJ2-7 | TRBV5-1 | NA | 15 | NA | CASSLVPGITYEQYF | TGCGCCAGCAGCTTGGTGCCAGGGATAACCTACGAGCAGTACTTC
TRBJ1-1 | TRBV10-3 | NA | 14 | TRBD1 | CAISEIGQGTEAFF | TGTGCCATCAGTGAGATAGGACAGGGGACTGAAGCTTTCTTT
TRBJ2-7 | TRBV5-4 | NA | 13 | NA | CASSVDLGGEQYF | TGTGCCAGCAGCGTTGACTTAGGAGGCGAGCAGTACTTC
TRBJ1-5 | TRBV23-1 | NA | 15 | NA | CASSQGQGSNQPQHF | TGCGCCAGCAGTCAAGGTCAGGGAAGCAATCAGCCCCAGCATTTT
TRBJ2-3 | TRBV5-1 | once | 20 | TRBD2 | CASSEDILAGGVPSTDTQYF | TGCGCCAGCAGCGAAGACATCCTAGCGGGGGGAGTACCTAGCACAGATACGCAGTATTTT
TRBJ1-2 | TRBV6-1 | NA | 12 | NA | CASSEAGVGYTF | TGTGCCAGCAGTGAAGCGGGTGTTGGCTACACCTTC
TRBJ2-7 | TRBV2 | NA | 13 | NA | CASSRDGPYEQYF | TGTGCCAGCAGCCGGGACGGACCCTACGAGCAGTACTTC
TRBJ1-3 | TRBV11-2 | NA | 15 | TRBD1 | CASSPTWGQGNTIYF | TGTGCCAGCAGCCCAACGTGGGGACAGGGGAACACCATATATTTT
TRBJ2-1 | TRBV3-1/TRBV3-2 | once | 15 | TRBD2 | CASSQGGSTYNEQFF | TGTGCCAGCAGCCAAGGCGGGAGCACCTACAATGAGCAGTTCTTC
TRBJ1-1 | TRBV5-5 | NA | 14 | NA | CASSLAPTNTEAFF | TGTGCCAGCAGCTTGGCGCCAACCAACACTGAAGCTTTCTTT
TRBJ2-2 | TRBV11-3 | NA | 16 | TRBD1 | CASSQGQGTNTGELFF | TGTGCCAGCAGCCAAGGACAGGGCACGAACACCGGGGAGCTGTTTTTT
TRBJ2-6 | TRBV5-1 | NA | 19 | TRBD2 | CASSPSSLAGSSGANVLTF | TGCGCCAGCAGCCCAAGTTCGCTAGCGGGTTCCTCTGGGGCCAACGTCCTGACTTTC
TRBJ1-5 | TRBV28 | NA | 17 | NA | CASSLLLVVRSNQPQHF | TGTGCCAGCAGTTTATTGTTGGTGGTAAGGAGCAATCAGCCCCAGCATTTT
TRBJ1-1 | TRBV7-3 | NA | 13 | NA | CASSNTGNTEAFF | TGTGCCAGCAGCAATACAGGGAACACTGAAGCTTTCTTT
TRBJ2-3 | TRBV5-1 | NA | 15 | NA | CASSLGTPSTDTQYF | TGCGCCAGCAGCTTAGGGACTCCTAGCACAGATACGCAGTATTTT
TRBJ1-1 | TRBV19 | once | 15 | NA | CASSPPGAGYTEAFF | TGTGCCAGTAGCCCTCCCGGGGCAGGGTACACTGAAGCTTTCTTT
TRBJ1-4 | TRBV30 | NA | 12 | NA | CAGDSAGEKLFF | TGTGCCGGGGACTCCGCCGGGGAAAAACTGTTTTTT
TRBJ1-2 | TRBV5-4 | NA | 15 | NA | CASSLDPLGEYGYTF | TGTGCCAGCAGCTTGGATCCATTGGGGGAATACGGCTACACCTTC
TRBJ1-4 | TRBV11-2 | NA | 16 | NA | CASSSPIGGLNGKLFF | TGTGCCAGCAGCTCCCCCATCGGGGGCCTGAACGGGAAACTGTTTTTT
TRBJ1-2 | TRBV5-4 | NA | 15 | NA | CASSLLGAGPYGYTF | TGTGCCAGCAGCTTGCTGGGGGCTGGCCCTTATGGCTACACCTTC
TRBJ1-6 | TRBV7-9 | NA | 17 | NA | CASSLFPAVRGYSPLHF | TGTGCCAGCAGCTTATTCCCGGCTGTTAGGGGGTATTCACCCCTCCACTTT
TRBJ2-5 | TRBV27 | NA | 16 | NA | CASSLSADRVRRTQYF | TGTGCCAGCAGTTTATCGGCGGACCGAGTTAGGAGAACCCAGTACTTC